Presented here are 10 T cell receptor beta chains from one specimen sequenced in a study of tumor and adjacent non-tumor tissue in lung cancer. The template was RNA from unsorted bulk tissue. The library came from three nested PCR rounds adapted from ARM-PCR protocols. TCRdb re-called the multiplex PCR reads through MiXCR, storing one row per CDR3 protein. The table lists about 110,000 distinct CDR3 sequences, roughly 74% of them singletons, with around a third in the top ten. Material for sequencing was lung tumor tissue. All receptors derive from a woman in her sixties with non-small cell lung cancer.

This clonotype has ten or more counts. The chain has TRBV4-3 and TRBJ1-2; TRBD1 aligns across 8 bases. The trim removed 4 bases at V and 4 bases at J, leaving 5 bases unmatched. Per the germline V gene, CDR1 is LGHNA and CDR2 is YSLEER. The CDR3 sequence is 14 residues long. In DNA, the CDR3 is TGCGCCAGCAGCCCGGGACAGGCCCTCTATGGCTACACCTTC. Protein product: CASSPGQALYGYTF.

The table lists this clonotype with many counts. J is TRBJ2-5 and V is TRBV5-4; D may be TRBD2 (5 bases). V was trimmed by 2 bases and J by 0 bases, leaving 8 bases between them. Per germline, CDR1 SGHNT and CDR2 YYREEE (reference sequence). CDR3 length: 14 amino acids. CDR3 bases: TGTGCCAGCAGCTTTACGGGGTACCAAGAGACCCAGTACTTC. Protein sequence: CASSFTGYQETQYF.

A word on this clonotype: Since no conserved phenylalanine or tryptophan closes the CDR3, a read error is the likely cause. Written as DNA, the CDR3 is TGTGCCAGCAGGCCTGGACTAGTGGGAGCGGAGACCCAGTACTCC. Protein product: CASRPGLVGAETQYS. The chain recombines TRBV6-5 with TRBJ2-5, with 7 bases that match TRBD2. Looked up from germline, CDR1 is MNHEY and CDR2 is SVGAGI. The length of the CDR3 is 15 residues. Trimming took 6 bases from V and 5 from J; bases not matched to a gene: 12.

To note about this clonotype: This clone may be a read error of a much larger clone one base away. The V gene is TRBV28, the J gene TRBJ2-2, with D possibly matching TRBD2 (6 bases). The CDR3 is 14 residues long. Germline values: CDR1 MDHEN, CDR2 SYDVKM. The CDR3: CTSSLRGTDGELFF. The DNA for the CDR3 is TGTACCAGCAGTCTCCGGGGGACGGACGGGGAGCTGTTTTTT.

Note on this clonotype: A read error may account for a junction end that differs from germline. The chain couples TRBV11-1 to TRBJ2-2; 9 bases are shared with TRBD1. Per germline, CDR1 SGHAT and CDR2 FQDESV (reference sequence). CDR3 length: 16 residues. The CDR3 bases are TGTATCAGCAGCGCCCGGACAGGGGTGAACACCAGGGAGCTGTTTTTT. This translates into CISSARTGVNTRELFF.

On this clonotype itself: One end of the junction is discordant with germline, which a read error may explain. The chain joins TRBV11-3 to TRBJ2-7; D possibly matches TRBD1 or TRBD2 (6 bases each). Germline CDR1 is SGHNT and CDR2 is YENEEA. The CDR3 is 15 amino acids. For the CDR3, the DNA is TGTGCCAGCAGCTTGCGGCAGGGGACTTCTTTCGAGCAATATTTC. This translates into CASSLRQGTSFEQYF.

With respect to this clonotype: It may be a read error: a sequence one base away is much more abundant. CDR3 nucleotides: TGCAGTGCTACCAACTCTCTGGGACAGCAAGATCAGCCCCAGCATTTT. Translated: CSATNSLGQQDQPQHF. This chain uses TRBV20-1 with TRBJ1-5, with TRBD1 identical over 7 bases. V was pared by 4 bases and J by 5 bases, with 14 bases of the junction left unmatched. The CDR3 consists of 16 residues. CDR1 DFQATT and CDR2 SNEGSKA come from the germline V gene (reference sequence).

This clonotype was recorded many times. The chain combines TRBV6-2 or TRBV6-3 with TRBJ2-3; D unclear. The CDR3 has 14 amino acids. Germline loops: CDR1 MNHEY, CDR2 SVGEGT. V gave up 7 bases and J gave up 3 bases, with 14 bases separating them. The CDR3 DNA reads as TGTGCCAGCAACCTGAACCATGGGACAGATACGCAGTATTTT. Protein product: CASNLNHGTDTQYF.

In this sample, this clonotype turned up once. This could be a read error, since a much larger clone is one nucleotide away. The CDR3 bases are TGCAGCGTTGGGGACACCAGGGAGCTGTTTTTT. This gives the protein CSVGDTRELFF. The gene calls are TRBV29-1 and TRBJ2-2; D perhaps matches TRBD1 (6 bases). The CDR3 is 11 residues long. Germline V gene data show CDR1 as SQVTM and CDR2 as ANQGSEA.

In the case of this clonotype: An end of the junction does not agree with germline; a read error may underlie this. The chain carries TRBV6-5 and TRBJ2-2; the D gene is possibly TRBD2 (5 bases). CDR3 length equals 14 residues. The V gene's germline CDR1 is MNHEY and CDR2 SVGAGI. The CDR3 region has the DNA TGTGCCAGCAGTTACGATTCGGGAACCGTGGAGCTGTTTTTT. Protein: CASSYDSGTVELFF.